This T cell receptor beta chain emerged from a study of response to subunit inactivated influenza vaccine. The V end was cut by 5 bases, the J end by 7 bases, with 17 bases between. CDR1 is SGHTA and CDR2 is FQGNSA in the germline V gene. The length of the CDR3 is 15 residues. In TCRdb, the RT-PCR reads were re-called with MiXCR into one record per CDR3 protein. The sample contains 300,000 to 350,000 distinct CDR3 sequences, around 22% of which appear only once. The study, taken as a whole, reports: The authors suggested that few new T cells are recruited per seasonal influenza vaccination.

This clonotype appeared a few times. No antigen is known for it. The chain employs TRBV7-2 and TRBJ2-2; D not resolved. This receptor was taken from a man aged 45 to 75 who received an inactivated influenza vaccine. The specimen comprised PBMCs from blood, sampled less than 22 months after vaccination. CDR3 loop: CASSGQSGVSGELFF. The CDR3 DNA sequence: TGTGCCAGCAGCGGCCAGAGTGGGGTGAGCGGGGAGCTGTTTTTT.